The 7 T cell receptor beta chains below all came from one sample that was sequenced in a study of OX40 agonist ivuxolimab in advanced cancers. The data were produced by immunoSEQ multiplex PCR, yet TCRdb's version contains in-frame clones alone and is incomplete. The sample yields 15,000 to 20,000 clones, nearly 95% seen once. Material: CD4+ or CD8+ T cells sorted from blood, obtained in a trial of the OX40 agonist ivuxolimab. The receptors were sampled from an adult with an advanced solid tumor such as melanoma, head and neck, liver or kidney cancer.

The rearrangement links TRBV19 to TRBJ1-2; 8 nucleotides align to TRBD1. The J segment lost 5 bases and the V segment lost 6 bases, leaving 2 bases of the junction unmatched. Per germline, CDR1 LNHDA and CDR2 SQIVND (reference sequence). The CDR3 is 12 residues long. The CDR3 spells CASSHRGYGYTF. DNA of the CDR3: TGTGCCAGTAGCCACAGGGGGTATGGCTACACCTTC.

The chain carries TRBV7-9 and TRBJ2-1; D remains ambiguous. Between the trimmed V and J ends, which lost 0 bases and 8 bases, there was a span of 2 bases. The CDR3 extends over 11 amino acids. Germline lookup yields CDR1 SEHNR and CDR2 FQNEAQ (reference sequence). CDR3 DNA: TGTGCCAGCAGCTTAGCAGATGAGCAGTTCTTC. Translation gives CASSLADEQFF.

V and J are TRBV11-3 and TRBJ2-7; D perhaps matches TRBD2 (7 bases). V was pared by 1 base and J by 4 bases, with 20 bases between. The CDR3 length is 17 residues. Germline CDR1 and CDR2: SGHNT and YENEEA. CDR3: CASSLVGGEGTFYEQYF. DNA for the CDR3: TGTGCCAGCAGCTTAGTAGGGGGGGAAGGGACGTTTTACGAGCAGTACTTC. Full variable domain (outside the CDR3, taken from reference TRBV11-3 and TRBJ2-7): EAGVVQSPRYKIIEKKQPVAFWCNPISGHNTLYWYLQNLGQGPELLIRYENEEAVDDSQLPKDRFSAERLKGVDSTLKIQPAELGDSAVYLCASSLVGGEGTFYEQYFGPGTRLTVT.

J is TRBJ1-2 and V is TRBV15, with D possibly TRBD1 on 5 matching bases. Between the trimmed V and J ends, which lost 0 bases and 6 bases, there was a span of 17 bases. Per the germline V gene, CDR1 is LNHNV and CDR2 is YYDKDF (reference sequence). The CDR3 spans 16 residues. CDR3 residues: CATSRDKGFAGHGYTF. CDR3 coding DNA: TGTGCCACCAGCAGAGATAAGGGGTTTGCAGGGCATGGCTACACCTTC.

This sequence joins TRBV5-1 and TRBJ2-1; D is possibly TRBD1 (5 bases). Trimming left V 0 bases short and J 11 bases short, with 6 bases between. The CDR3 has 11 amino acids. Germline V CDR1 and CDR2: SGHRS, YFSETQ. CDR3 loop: CASSLGTQQFF. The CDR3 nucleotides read TGCGCCAGCAGCTTGGGGACACAGCAGTTCTTC.

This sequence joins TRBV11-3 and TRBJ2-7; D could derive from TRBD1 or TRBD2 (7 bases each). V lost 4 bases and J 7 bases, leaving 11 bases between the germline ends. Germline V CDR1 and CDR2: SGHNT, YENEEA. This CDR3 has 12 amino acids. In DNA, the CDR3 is TGTGCCAGCAGCTCCAGGGGGGGAGAGCAGTACTTC. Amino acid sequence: CASSSRGGEQYF.

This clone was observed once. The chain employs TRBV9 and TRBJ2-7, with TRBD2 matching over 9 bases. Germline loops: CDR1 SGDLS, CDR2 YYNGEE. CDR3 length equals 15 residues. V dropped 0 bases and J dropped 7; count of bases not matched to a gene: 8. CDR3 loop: CASSVELAGVGEQYF. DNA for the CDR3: TGTGCCAGCAGCGTAGAGTTAGCGGGAGTAGGGGAGCAGTACTTC.